This T cell receptor beta chain was sequenced for a study of shared clonotypes between healthy human individuals. Study results and limitations: In contrast to clonotypes shared by all four donors, non-shared clonotypes had lower generation probabilities. Large sequencing depth failed to make sorted-subset sequencing complete, rarefaction showed.

In the authors' methods: Junction-only sequences without quality scores came from ImmunoSEQ, so filtering differed. Data came from immunoSEQ multiplex PCR; TCRdb stores just in-frame clones and leaves some out. The V and J calls and clone size were taken over from that table, and D and trimming were inferred from the DNA. The table shows some 2,000,000 clones, with 90% to 97% occurring only once. The CDR3 extends over 16 amino acids. From germline, CDR1 is LNHDA and CDR2 SQIVND (reference sequence). With V trimmed by 5 bases and J by 0 bases, 7 bases remained unmatched. This clone has just one count. Its specificity is unknown.

The clonotype comes from a young man in good health. The chain carries TRBV19 and TRBJ1-5; 7 bases agree with TRBD1. The sample comprised naive CD4+ T cells sorted from blood. The sample's subset: CD45RA+ positively selected. In DNA, the CDR3 is TGTGCCAGTAGTCCCCGGGACAGCTATAGCAATCAGCCCCAGCATTTT. It translates to CASSPRDSYSNQPQHF.